These 19 T cell receptor beta chains were sequenced from one sample in a study of tumor-infiltrating lymphocytes in primary liver carcinoma. A constant-region primer served to make TCR beta cDNA from roughly 500 ng total RNA. Three-round nested multiplex PCR performed with slightly modified ARM-PCR produced the TCR beta libraries. A C-beta reverse primer was combined with TRBV1-TRBV30 forward primers in the first two PCR rounds, and each round had approximately 10 cycles. TCRdb fed the multiplex PCR reads into MiXCR, producing one record per CDR3 protein. The sample lists 310,000 or so distinct CDR3 sequences; almost 60% were seen once. Germline DNA was also extracted, while the blood RNA originated from unsorted whole blood. The specimen was peripheral blood. Receptors originate from a woman aged 30 to 39 with primary liver carcinoma and hepatitis B virus infection.

This clonotype was counted a single time. The genes are TRBV11-3 and TRBJ2-3; D perhaps matches TRBD1 (5 bases). Germline CDR1 and CDR2: SGHNT and YENEEA. This CDR3 contains 13 residues. Written as DNA, the CDR3 is TGTGCTAGTGTGGGGCCAAACACAGATACGCAGTATTTT. Its translation is CASVGPNTDTQYF.

For this clonotype: One end of the junction does not line up with germline, which may come from a read error. The chain carries TRBV7-9 and TRBJ2-3; D is uncertain. CDR3 length: 12 residues. Germline assignment: CDR1 SEHNR and CDR2 FQNEAQ (reference sequence). CDR3 in DNA: TGTGCCGGCAGCTCAACGGCAGATACGCAGTATTTT. It yields the protein CAGSSTADTQYF.

With respect to this clonotype: At one of its ends the junction is not consistent with the germline gene, which may arise from a read error. This chain joins TRBV4-1 and TRBJ1-1; possible D gene TRBD1, 6 bases. CDR1 MGHRA and CDR2 YSYEKL come from the germline V gene. CDR3 size: 15 residues. CDR3 residues: CASSQYITGNIEAFF. The CDR3 nucleotides are TGCGCCAGCAGCCAGTATATTACAGGGAACATTGAAGCTTTCTTT.

Comments on this clonotype: Likely a read error: the CDR3 ends without its conserved phenylalanine or tryptophan. J is TRBJ2-2 and V is TRBV6-2 or TRBV6-3; D uncertain. With 4 bases removed from V and 1 base from J, the gap between germline ends came to 10 bases. Germline V gene data show CDR1 as MNHEY and CDR2 as SVGEGT. The CDR3 totals 15 residues. DNA for the CDR3: TGTGCCAGCAGTTCAACAGAGGAGAACACCGGGGAGCTGTTTTCT. Translating gives CASSSTEENTGELFS.

This sequence joins TRBV7-9 and TRBJ2-3; 9 nucleotides align to TRBD2. The germline CDR1 and CDR2 sequences are SEHNR and FQNEAQ (reference sequence). This CDR3 is 18 amino acids long. Unmatched junction bases numbered 14, after V lost 5 bases and J lost 2 bases. CDR3 sequence: CASSPRELTSGSTDTQYF. As DNA, the CDR3 is TGTGCCAGCAGCCCCAGAGAGCTGACTAGCGGCTCCACAGATACGCAGTATTTT.

This clonotype was detected once. CDR3 DNA: TGTGCCAGCAGCTTGGCCGGTAGCTCTGGGGCCAACGTCCTGACTTTC. Encoded protein: CASSLAGSSGANVLTF. The chain combines TRBV5-6 with TRBJ2-6, with D unresolved. V was cut by 0 bases and J by 0 bases, with 7 bases left in between. CDR3 length: 16 residues. Germline V CDR1 and CDR2: SGHDT, YYEEEE.

This clonotype was seen more than once but under ten times. The chain joins TRBV29-1 to TRBJ1-4, with a possible D match to TRBD1 (6 bases). The CDR3 has 14 amino acids. In germline, CDR1 is SQVTM, CDR2 ANQGSEA. V lost 5 bases and J lost 2, with 12 bases in between. The CDR3 DNA reads TGCAGCGTTCGAAGGGGGTCCACTAATGAAAAACTGTTTTTT. The encoded protein is CSVRRGSTNEKLFF.

Points on this clonotype: Since no conserved phenylalanine or tryptophan closes the CDR3, a read error is the likely cause. The chain couples TRBV12-3 or TRBV12-4 to TRBJ1-5; a weak D match, TRBD1 (5 bases). This CDR3 has 14 residues. The CDR3 protein is CANSTRDHNQPQHL. The CDR3 DNA follows: TGTGCCAACAGTACCCGGGACCACAATCAGCCCCAGCATTTG.

A remark on this clonotype: Without the conserved terminal phenylalanine or tryptophan, this CDR3 likely stems from a read error. V gene TRBV5-5 combines with J gene TRBJ1-1, with D possibly TRBD1 on 6 matching bases. Germline V gene data show CDR1 as SGHKS and CDR2 as YYEKEE (reference sequence). CDR3 length: 17 amino acids. CDR3 nucleotides: TGTGCCAGCGGCTTGGCCGAGGGGGGGGGAATGAACACTGAAGCTTTCATT. It encodes CASGLAEGGGMNTEAFI.

This clonotype has ten or more counts. CDR3 sequence (DNA): TGTGCCAGCAGCTTACGCGGGGGTGAAAAACTGTTTTTT. It specifies CASSLRGGEKLFF. The V call is TRBV11-2, the J call TRBJ1-4; D might be TRBD1 (5 bases). This CDR3 has 13 residues. Germline V gene sequence: CDR1 SGHAT, CDR2 FQNNGV. The V end was cut by 2 bases, the J end by 7 bases, with 8 bases between.

On this clonotype: Relative to the germline gene, one junction end is altered; a read error may explain this. The chain has TRBV11-3 and TRBJ2-7; D is unclear. The germline V gene encodes CDR1 SGHNT and CDR2 YENEEA. This CDR3 is built from 12 residues. Here the CDR3 DNA reads TGTGCCAGCAGTTTAGTCCGCTACAAGCAGTACTTC. This sequence encodes CASSLVRYKQYF.

For this clonotype: A read error is possible here, since a much larger clone lies one base away. This chain links TRBV7-8 with TRBJ1-5; D is unclear. Germline-derived CDR1 and CDR2 are SGHVS and FQNEAQ. The CDR3 runs 14 residues. CDR3 protein: CASNLGGYNQPQHF. The DNA for the CDR3 is TGTGCCAGCAACTTAGGAGGTTACAATCAGCCCCAGCATTTT.

As concerns this clonotype: Just one base apart from a much larger clone, this may be a read error. This chain links TRBV29-1 with TRBJ1-2; no clear D gene. This CDR3 has 15 residues. The ends were cut back, 5 bases at V and 1 base at J, with 17 bases in the middle. Germline lookup yields CDR1 SQVTM and CDR2 ANQGSEA. CDR3 region: CSVSISVGVNYGYTF. The CDR3 bases are TGCAGCGTTTCGATTAGTGTTGGAGTTAACTATGGCTACACCTTC. Using reference TRBV29-1 and TRBJ1-2 for the parts outside the CDR3, the full variable domain is SAVISQKPSRDICQRGTSLTIQCQVDSQVTMMFWYRQQPGQSLTLIATANQGSEATYESGFVIDKFPISRPNLTFSTLTVSNMSPEDSSIYLCSVSISVGVNYGYTFGSGTRLTVV.

The chain links TRBV28 to TRBJ1-5; no clear D gene. CDR3 length: 17 residues. Germline loops: CDR1 MDHEN, CDR2 SYDVKM. The V gene lost 1 base and the J gene lost 6 bases, with 19 bases spanning the gap. The chain's CDR3 is CASSLSYMFGSGQPQHF. The CDR3 DNA sequence: TGTGCCAGCAGTTTATCCTACATGTTCGGATCGGGTCAGCCCCAGCATTTT.

Turning to this clonotype: The germline gene is not matched at one end of the junction; a read error may be the cause. The gene calls are TRBV29-1 and TRBJ2-7; 12 nucleotides match TRBD2. CDR3 length: 14 amino acids. The V gene's germline CDR1 is SQVTM and CDR2 ANQGSEA. The CDR3 sequence is CSVDLAGGPYEHYF. The DNA of the CDR3 is TGCAGCGTAGATCTAGCGGGAGGGCCCTATGAGCATTACTTC.

A remark on this clonotype: A read error is likely, as this CDR3 ends without the conserved phenylalanine or tryptophan. The limits of the CDR3 on the DNA are not certain, so only TCRdb's listed CDR3 is given. V gene TRBV11-2 combines with J gene TRBJ2-1; the D segment call TRBD2 is taken from the table without a DNA check. The CDR3 region is 15 residues in length, termini included. Per germline, CDR1 SGHAT and CDR2 FQNNGV. The CDR3 loop reads CASSLEASGRHEQLS.

This chain connects TRBV18 to TRBJ2-2; possible D gene TRBD1, 5 bases. Trimming removed 2 bases at V and 5 bases at J, with 15 bases between. Germline V gives CDR1 KGHSH, CDR2 LQKENI. The CDR3 spans 16 residues. CDR3 in DNA: TGTGCCAGCTCACCAAAAGGGGCCCTACGTACCGGGGAGCTGTTTTTT. It translates to CASSPKGALRTGELFF.

As regards this clonotype: The junction and the germline gene differ at one end; a read error may be behind it. The genes are TRBV7-8 and TRBJ1-6; the match to TRBD1 covers 11 bases. Germline CDR1 SGHVS, CDR2 FQNEAQ. There are 17 residues in the CDR3. CDR3 bases: TGTGTCAGCAGCTATGGGACAGGGGGCTCCTATAATTCACCCCTCCACTTT. Amino acid sequence: CVSSYGTGGSYNSPLHF.

The table lists this clonotype with a few counts. The V gene is TRBV11-2, the J gene TRBJ2-5; D unclear. This CDR3 has 13 residues. Germline V CDR1 and CDR2: SGHAT, FQNNGV. V lost 0 bases and J 5 bases, leaving 7 bases between the germline ends. The CDR3 nucleotides are TGTGCCAGCAGCTTAGATTTTCTGGAGACCCAGTACTTC. Translated, it gives CASSLDFLETQYF.